These 20 T cell receptor beta chains originate from one sample sequenced in a study of T cells in Graves' hyperthyroidism and ophthalmopathy. Researchers took RNA transcripts and amplified the TCR beta CDR3 regions from them. During a first-round RT-PCR of the TCR CDR3, the HTBI primer set was used. TCRdb reprocessed the multiplex PCR reads with MiXCR, giving one entry per CDR3 protein. The repertoire holds around 580,000 distinct CDR3 sequences, with approximately 44% as singletons. The material sequenced was peripheral blood or thyroid tissue (not recorded which). These receptors were taken from a woman younger than 30 with Graves' hyperthyroidism.

V gene TRBV7-3 combines with J gene TRBJ2-5; D is possibly TRBD1 or TRBD2 (5 bases each). CDR1 is SGHTA and CDR2 is FQGTGA in the germline V gene. The CDR3 has 13 amino acids. V was clipped by 5 bases and J by 5 bases, with 12 bases between them. The CDR3, as DNA: TGTGCCAGCAGCGGGACCAGGCGGGAGACCCAGTACTTC. It specifies CASSGTRRETQYF.

At least ten counts were recorded for this clonotype. V is TRBV20-1 and J is TRBJ1-5, with a weak D call TRBD1 (5 bases). The CDR3 runs to 16 residues. Germline CDR1 DFQATT, CDR2 SNEGSKA (reference sequence). Trimming shortened V by 0 bases and J by 1 base, and 13 bases separated the two germline ends. CDR3 region: CSARDGGGRSNQPQHF. CDR3 nucleotide sequence: TGCAGTGCTAGAGATGGGGGAGGGAGGAGCAATCAGCCCCAGCATTTT.

The V call is TRBV12-3 or TRBV12-4, the J call TRBJ2-2; 8 bases align to TRBD1. CDR3 size: 13 residues. Trimming took 5 bases from V and 5 from J; bases not matched to a gene: 1. CDR3 sequence (DNA): TGTGCCAGCAGTGGACAGGGTACCGGGGAGCTGTTTTTT. As protein: CASSGQGTGELFF.

This clonotype has at least ten counts. The gene calls are TRBV7-2 and TRBJ1-5; possibly TRBD1 for D (5 bases). Trimming took 5 bases from V and 5 from J, leaving 13 bases between them. Germline values: CDR1 SGHTA, CDR2 FQGNSA. The CDR3 totals 14 residues. CDR3 DNA sequence: TGTGCCAGCAGCGCGGACAATGAGGATCAGCCCCAGCATTTT. Its translation: CASSADNEDQPQHF.

The chain is built from TRBV7-3 and TRBJ2-2; 8 bases fit TRBD1. Trimming took 7 bases from V and 2 from J; bases not matched to a gene: 3. Germline assignment: CDR1 SGHTA and CDR2 FQGTGA. This CDR3 is 14 amino acids long. CDR3 protein: CASTGTGNTGELFF. The CDR3 DNA sequence: TGTGCCAGCACCGGGACAGGAAACACCGGGGAGCTGTTTTTT.

The rearrangement joins TRBV28 to TRBJ1-1; 7 nucleotides align to TRBD1. This CDR3 comprises 13 residues. The V and J ends lost 2 bases and 8 bases, in that order; junction bases with no gene match: 5. Germline V gene sequence: CDR1 MDHEN, CDR2 SYDVKM. The CDR3 is CASSLGLDREAFF. CDR3 bases: TGTGCCAGCAGTTTAGGACTGGACAGGGAAGCTTTCTTT.

This clonotype was detected many times. The chain is built from TRBV12-3 or TRBV12-4 and TRBJ2-6; D not certain. V was shortened by 0 bases and J by 0 bases, with 6 bases between the two germline ends. CDR3 length: 16 residues. The CDR3 DNA sequence: TGTGCCAGCAGTTTAGCGTGGAGCTCTGGGGCCAACGTCCTGACTTTC. Its translation: CASSLAWSSGANVLTF.

In its sample, this clonotype was seen many times. The chain links TRBV2 to TRBJ2-2; D gene unclear. CDR1 and CDR2 (germline): SNHLY, FYNNEI. Trimming left V 4 bases short and J 4 bases short, with 4 bases between. The CDR3 length is 12 residues. The chain's CDR3 is CASSGGTGELFF. The CDR3 DNA is TGTGCCAGCAGTGGTGGCACCGGGGAGCTGTTTTTT.

This clonotype was recorded many times. The chain is built from TRBV4-2 and TRBJ1-5; D is unresolved. Looked up from germline, CDR1 is LGHNA and CDR2 is YNFKEQ. V lost 0 bases to trimming and J lost 7 bases, with 4 bases between them. The CDR3 is made up of 12 amino acids. CDR3 DNA sequence: TGTGCCAGCAGCCAAGATGAGCAGCCCCAGCATTTT. Its protein product is CASSQDEQPQHF.

This sequence joins TRBV27 and TRBJ2-7; weak D call: TRBD1 (6 bases). This CDR3 contains 13 residues. Germline CDR1 MNHEY, CDR2 SMNVEV (reference sequence). V dropped 8 bases and J dropped 2 bases, with 13 bases sitting between them. The chain's CDR3 is CASRDNWAYEQYF. CDR3 nucleotides: TGTGCCAGCCGGGACAATTGGGCCTACGAGCAGTACTTC.

The chain links TRBV19 to TRBJ2-7; 7 bases align to TRBD1. This CDR3 comprises 13 residues. Germline CDR1 is LNHDA and CDR2 is SQIVND (reference sequence). Trimming cost V 8 bases and J 0 bases; bases outside gene matches: 4. The CDR3, as DNA: TGTGCCAGTGGGGACAGTTACTCCTACGAGCAGTACTTC. The encoded protein is CASGDSYSYEQYF.

This clonotype was picked up many times. The J gene is TRBJ2-5, the V gene TRBV7-9; 7 bases fit TRBD2. The junction had 16 bases not matched to a gene; V was cut back by 3 bases and J by 9 bases. This CDR3 is built from 16 residues. Germline CDR1 reads SEHNR; CDR2 reads FQNEAQ (reference sequence). This CDR3 reads CASSLGGDSGSESQYF. CDR3 coding DNA: TGTGCCAGCAGCTTGGGAGGGGACTCAGGATCCGAGTCCCAGTACTTC.

The chain uses TRBV6-1 and TRBJ1-4; D uncertain. CDR1 and CDR2 from the germline V gene are MNHNS and SASEGT. The CDR3 loop spans 14 amino acids. V shed 5 bases and J shed 2 bases, with 9 bases lying between them. The CDR3 DNA reads TGTGCCAGCAGTTATCAGGAGACTAATGAAAAACTGTTTTTT. Amino acids: CASSYQETNEKLFF.

Details on this clonotype: One end of the junction does not line up with germline, which may come from a read error. The rearrangement joins TRBV27 to TRBJ2-2, with 7 bases matching TRBD2. CDR3 length: 13 amino acids. Germline values: CDR1 MNHEY, CDR2 SMNVEV (reference sequence). The DNA for the CDR3 is TGTGCCAGCAGCCAGAGTGTCGGCGGGGGGCTGTTTTTT. Residues: CASSQSVGGGLFF.

This clonotype was counted many times. V gene TRBV11-3 combines with J gene TRBJ1-6, with unresolved D. The CDR3 runs 13 residues. V gave up 1 base and J gave up 8 bases, with 6 bases separating them. The germline V gene has CDR1 SGHNT and CDR2 YENEEA. CDR3 sequence reads: CASSLGGYSPLHF. The CDR3 DNA reads as TGTGCCAGCAGCTTAGGGGGTTATTCACCCCTCCACTTT.

Details on this clonotype: A much larger clone differs from this one at a single base, so this may be a read error. V is TRBV12-3 or TRBV12-4 and J is TRBJ2-7; no reliable D call. V was cut by 3 bases and J by 6 bases, with 6 bases left in between. The CDR3 covers 11 residues. CDR3 amino acids: CASSFKSEQYF. The CDR3 DNA is TGTGCCAGCAGTTTTAAAAGCGAGCAGTACTTC.

The CDR3 sequence is CASSVGDSPQPQHF. The CDR3 DNA reads TGCGCCAGCAGTGTAGGGGACAGCCCCCAGCCCCAGCATTTT. The chain carries TRBV10-2 and TRBJ1-5, with 7 bases aligning to TRBD1. The V segment lost 4 bases and the J segment 7 bases; nucleotides outside the gene matches: 7. In germline, CDR1 is WSHSY, CDR2 SAAADI. This CDR3 has 14 residues.

Notes on this clonotype: One junction end does not reproduce the germline sequence, and a read error may be involved. This CDR3 is CTSGEVGYYGYTF. In DNA form, the CDR3 reads TGCACCAGCGGTGAGGTCGGGTACTATGGCTACACCTTC. The chain has TRBV10-2 and TRBJ1-2; D gene ambiguous. The CDR3 length is 13 residues. Germline CDR1 is WSHSY and CDR2 is SAAADI.

Many counts were recorded for this clonotype. The chain has TRBV2 and TRBJ2-7, with D perhaps matching TRBD2 (7 bases). The length of the CDR3 is 16 residues. Germline CDR1 SNHLY, CDR2 FYNNEI. V lost 7 bases to trimming and J lost 0 bases, with 19 bases between them. CDR3 in amino acids: CASMGGAERSSYEQYF. CDR3 nucleotides: TGTGCCAGCATGGGGGGGGCGGAGAGGAGCTCCTACGAGCAGTACTTC. Filled out from reference TRBV2 and TRBJ2-7, the complete variable domain reads EPEVTQTPSHQVTQMGQEVILRCVPISNHLYFYWYRQILGQKVEFLVSFYNNEISEKSEIFDDQFSVERPDGSNFTLKIRSTKLEDSAMYFCASMGGAERSSYEQYFGPGTRLTVT.

This clonotype turned up a few times. The rearrangement joins TRBV7-9 to TRBJ1-1; D gene ambiguous. The CDR3 contains 14 residues. Germline-derived CDR1 and CDR2 are SEHNR and FQNEAQ (reference sequence). Trimming took 8 bases from V and 1 from J, leaving 14 bases between them. The CDR3 DNA sequence: TGTGCCAGCTCATCCTCGACGGGGAACACTGAAGCTTTCTTT. The encoded protein is CASSSSTGNTEAFF.